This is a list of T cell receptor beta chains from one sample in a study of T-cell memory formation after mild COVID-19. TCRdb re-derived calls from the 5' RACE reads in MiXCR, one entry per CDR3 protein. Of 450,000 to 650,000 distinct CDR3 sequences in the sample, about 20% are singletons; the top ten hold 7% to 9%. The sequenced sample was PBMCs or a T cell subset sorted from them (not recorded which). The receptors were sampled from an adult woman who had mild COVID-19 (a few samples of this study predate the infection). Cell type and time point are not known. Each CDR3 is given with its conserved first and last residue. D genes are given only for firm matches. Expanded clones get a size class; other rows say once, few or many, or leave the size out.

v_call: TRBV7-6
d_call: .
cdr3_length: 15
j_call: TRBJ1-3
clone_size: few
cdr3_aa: CASINGWGGGNTIYF
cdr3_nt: TGTGCCAGCATCAATGGGTGGGGCGGTGGAAACACCATATATTTT

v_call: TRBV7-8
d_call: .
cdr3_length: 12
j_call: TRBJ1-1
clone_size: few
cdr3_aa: CASSQMNTEAFF
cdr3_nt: TGTGCCAGCAGCCAGATGAACACTGAAGCTTTCTTT

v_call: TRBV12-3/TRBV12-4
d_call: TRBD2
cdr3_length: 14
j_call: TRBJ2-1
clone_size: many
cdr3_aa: CASSLGGEYNEQFF
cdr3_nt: TGTGCCAGCAGTCTGGGGGGGGAATACAATGAGCAGTTCTTC

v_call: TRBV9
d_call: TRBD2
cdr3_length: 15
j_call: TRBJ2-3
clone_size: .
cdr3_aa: CASRRSGASTDTQYF
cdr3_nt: TGTGCCAGCAGACGGAGCGGGGCTAGCACAGATACGCAGTATTTT

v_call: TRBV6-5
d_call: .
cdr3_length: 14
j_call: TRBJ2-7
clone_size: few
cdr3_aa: CASRPRGIRLEQYF
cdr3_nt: TGTGCCAGCAGGCCGAGGGGGATTCGACTCGAGCAGTACTTC

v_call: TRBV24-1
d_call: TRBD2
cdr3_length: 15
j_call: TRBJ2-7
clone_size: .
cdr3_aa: CATSAPGTSGYEQYF
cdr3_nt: TGTGCCACCAGTGCCCCCGGGACTAGTGGCTACGAGCAGTACTTC

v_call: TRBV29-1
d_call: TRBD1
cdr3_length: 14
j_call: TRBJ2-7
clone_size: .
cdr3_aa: CSVLDRGSSYEQYF
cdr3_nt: TGCAGCGTCCTAGACAGGGGGAGCTCCTACGAGCAGTACTTC

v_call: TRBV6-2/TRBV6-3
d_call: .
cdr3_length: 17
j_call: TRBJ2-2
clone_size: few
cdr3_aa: CASSYLRRVRNTGELFF
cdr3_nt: TGTGCCAGCAGTTATCTCCGGCGGGTGAGAAACACCGGGGAGCTGTTTTTT

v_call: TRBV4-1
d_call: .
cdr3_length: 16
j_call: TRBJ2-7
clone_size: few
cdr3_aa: CASSFEQGGAVYEQYF
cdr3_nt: TGCGCCAGCAGCTTCGAACAGGGTGGGGCAGTCTACGAGCAGTACTTC

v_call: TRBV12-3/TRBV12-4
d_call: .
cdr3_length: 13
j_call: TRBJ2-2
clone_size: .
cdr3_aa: CASSLNGGGELFF
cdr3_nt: TGTGCCAGCAGTTTAAACGGGGGCGGGGAGCTGTTTTTT

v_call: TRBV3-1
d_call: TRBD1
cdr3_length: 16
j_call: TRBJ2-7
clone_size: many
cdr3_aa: CASSQESRTGHYEQYF
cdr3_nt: TGTGCCAGCAGCCAAGAGTCTCGGACAGGGCACTACGAGCAGTACTTC

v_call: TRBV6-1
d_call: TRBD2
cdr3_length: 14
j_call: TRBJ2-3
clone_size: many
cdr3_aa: CASSGLAGGDTQYF
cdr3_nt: TGTGCCAGCAGTGGACTAGCGGGAGGAGATACGCAGTATTTT

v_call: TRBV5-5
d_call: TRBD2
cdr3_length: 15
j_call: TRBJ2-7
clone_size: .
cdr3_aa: CASSLPLAGPYEQYF
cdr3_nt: TGTGCCAGCAGCTTGCCACTAGCGGGACCATACGAGCAGTACTTC

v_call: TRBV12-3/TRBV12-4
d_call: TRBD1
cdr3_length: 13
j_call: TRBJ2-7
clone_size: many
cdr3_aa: CASSMGTVYEQYF
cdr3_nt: TGTGCCAGCAGTATGGGGACAGTATACGAGCAGTACTTC

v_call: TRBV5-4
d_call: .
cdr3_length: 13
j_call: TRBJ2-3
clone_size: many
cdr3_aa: CASSLIPTDTQYF
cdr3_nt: TGTGCCAGCAGCTTGATACCCACAGATACGCAGTATTTT

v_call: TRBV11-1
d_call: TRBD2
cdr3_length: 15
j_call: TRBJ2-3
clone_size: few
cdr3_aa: CASSTGGIRSDTQYF
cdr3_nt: TGTGCCAGCAGCACCGGGGGGATTCGGTCAGATACGCAGTATTTT

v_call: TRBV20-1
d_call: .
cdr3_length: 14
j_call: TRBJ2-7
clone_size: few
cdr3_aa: CSASASGYATEQYF
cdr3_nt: TGCAGTGCTAGCGCCAGCGGATATGCTACGGAGCAGTACTTC

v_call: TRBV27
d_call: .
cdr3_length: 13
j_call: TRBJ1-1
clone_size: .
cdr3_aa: CASSFEGRSEAFF
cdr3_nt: TGTGCCAGCAGTTTCGAGGGGAGGTCTGAAGCTTTCTTT

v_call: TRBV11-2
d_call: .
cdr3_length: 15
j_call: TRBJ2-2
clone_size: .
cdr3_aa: CASTVTRGRTGELFF
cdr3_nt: TGTGCCAGCACCGTGACCAGGGGTCGGACCGGGGAGCTGTTTTTT

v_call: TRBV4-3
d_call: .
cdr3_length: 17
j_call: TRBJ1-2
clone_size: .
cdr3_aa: CASSQASLGVGARGYTF
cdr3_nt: TGCGCCAGCAGCCAAGCATCCCTTGGAGTAGGGGCAAGGGGCTACACCTTC

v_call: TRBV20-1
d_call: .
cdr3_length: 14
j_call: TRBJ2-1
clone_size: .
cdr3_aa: CSATRGEQFNEQFF
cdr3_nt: TGCAGTGCTACCCGAGGGGAGCAGTTCAATGAGCAGTTCTTC

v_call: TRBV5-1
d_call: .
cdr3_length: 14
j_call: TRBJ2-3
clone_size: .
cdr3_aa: CASSLVGFTDTQYF
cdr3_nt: TGCGCCAGCAGCTTGGTTGGTTTCACAGATACGCAGTATTTT

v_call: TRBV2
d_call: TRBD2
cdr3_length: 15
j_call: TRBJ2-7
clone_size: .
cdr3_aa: CASSYSGSRGYEQYF
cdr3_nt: TGTGCCAGCAGTTATAGCGGGAGTCGGGGCTACGAGCAGTACTTC

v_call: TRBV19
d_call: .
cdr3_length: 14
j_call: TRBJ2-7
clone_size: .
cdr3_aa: CASSRGHPSYEQYF
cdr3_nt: TGTGCCAGTAGTAGGGGACACCCCTCCTACGAGCAGTACTTC

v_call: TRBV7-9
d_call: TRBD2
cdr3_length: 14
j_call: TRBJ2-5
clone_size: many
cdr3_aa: CASSLRLAEETQYF
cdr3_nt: TGTGCCAGCAGCTTAAGGCTAGCGGAAGAGACCCAGTACTTC

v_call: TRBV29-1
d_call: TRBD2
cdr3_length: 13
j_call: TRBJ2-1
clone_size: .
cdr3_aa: CSVLLAAYNEQFF
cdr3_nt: TGCAGCGTTCTCCTAGCGGCCTACAATGAGCAGTTCTTC

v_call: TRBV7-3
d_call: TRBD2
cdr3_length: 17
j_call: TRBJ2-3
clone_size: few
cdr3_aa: CASSLTSGTTSTDTQYF
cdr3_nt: TGTGCCAGCAGCTTAACTAGCGGGACTACTAGCACAGATACGCAGTATTTT

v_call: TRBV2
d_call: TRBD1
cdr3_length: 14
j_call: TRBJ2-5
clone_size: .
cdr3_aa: CASSGRDRKETQYF
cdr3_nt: TGTGCCAGCAGCGGACGGGACAGAAAAGAGACCCAGTACTTC

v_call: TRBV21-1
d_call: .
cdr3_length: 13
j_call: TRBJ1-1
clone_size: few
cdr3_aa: CARWTGVGTEAFF
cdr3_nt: TGTGCCCGGTGGACAGGGGTCGGCACTGAAGCTTTCTTT

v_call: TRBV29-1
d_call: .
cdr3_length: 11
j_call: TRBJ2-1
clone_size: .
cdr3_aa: CSVRENNEQFF
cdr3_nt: TGCAGCGTGCGGGAAAACAATGAGCAGTTCTTC

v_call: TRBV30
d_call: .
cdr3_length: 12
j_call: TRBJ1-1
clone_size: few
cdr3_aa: CAWSASLGEAFF
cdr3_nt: TGTGCCTGGAGTGCAAGTCTTGGAGAAGCTTTCTTT

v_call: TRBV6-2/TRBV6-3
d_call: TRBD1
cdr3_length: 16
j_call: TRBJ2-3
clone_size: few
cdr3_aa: CASSYQRGLFPDTQYF
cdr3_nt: TGTGCCAGCAGTTACCAGAGGGGGCTATTCCCAGATACGCAGTATTTT

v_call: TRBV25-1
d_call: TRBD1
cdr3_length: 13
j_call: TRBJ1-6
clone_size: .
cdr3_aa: CASSEHRGPPLHF
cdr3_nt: TGTGCCAGCAGTGAACACAGGGGGCCTCCCCTCCACTTT

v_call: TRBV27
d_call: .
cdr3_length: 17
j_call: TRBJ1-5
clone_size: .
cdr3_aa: CASPTPGGEGDYQPQHF
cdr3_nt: TGTGCCAGCCCAACCCCAGGTGGCGAGGGGGATTATCAGCCCCAGCATTTT

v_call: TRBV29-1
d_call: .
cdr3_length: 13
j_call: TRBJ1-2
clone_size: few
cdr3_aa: CSVELATNYGYTF
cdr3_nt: TGCAGCGTTGAGCTGGCGACTAACTATGGCTACACCTTC

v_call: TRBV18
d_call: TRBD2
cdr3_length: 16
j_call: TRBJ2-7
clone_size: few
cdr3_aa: CASSPIQTSGRYEQYF
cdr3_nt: TGTGCCAGCTCACCCATTCAAACTAGCGGGAGATACGAGCAGTACTTC

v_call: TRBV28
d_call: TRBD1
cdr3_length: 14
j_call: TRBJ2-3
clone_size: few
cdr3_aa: CASSGQGGSDTQYF
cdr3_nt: TGTGCCAGCAGCGGACAGGGGGGTTCAGATACGCAGTATTTT

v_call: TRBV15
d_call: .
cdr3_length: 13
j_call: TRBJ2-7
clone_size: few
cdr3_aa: CATSSRTLYEQYF
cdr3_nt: TGTGCCACCAGCAGCCGTACACTCTACGAGCAGTACTTC

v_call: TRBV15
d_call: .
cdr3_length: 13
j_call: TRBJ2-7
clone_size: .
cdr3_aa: CATSGRISYEQYF
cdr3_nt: TGTGCCACCAGCGGGCGGATCTCCTACGAGCAGTACTTC

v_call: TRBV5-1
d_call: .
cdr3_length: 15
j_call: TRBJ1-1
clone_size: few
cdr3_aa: CASSLEAGPSAEAFF
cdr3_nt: TGCGCCAGCAGCTTGGAGGCAGGGCCTAGCGCTGAAGCTTTCTTT

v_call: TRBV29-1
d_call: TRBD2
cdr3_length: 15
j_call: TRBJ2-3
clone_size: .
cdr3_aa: CSVRGTSGAGDTQYF
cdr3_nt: TGCAGCGTTCGGGGGACTAGCGGGGCGGGGGATACGCAGTATTTT

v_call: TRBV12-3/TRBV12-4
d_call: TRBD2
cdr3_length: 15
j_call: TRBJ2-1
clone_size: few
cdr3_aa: CASSQEREPTHEQFF
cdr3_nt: TGTGCCAGCAGTCAAGAGCGGGAGCCCACCCATGAGCAGTTCTTC

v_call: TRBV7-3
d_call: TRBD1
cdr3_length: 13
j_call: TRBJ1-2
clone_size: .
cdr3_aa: CASSLTERTGTHF
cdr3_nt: TGTGCCAGCAGCTTAACCGAAAGGACAGGGACCCACTTC

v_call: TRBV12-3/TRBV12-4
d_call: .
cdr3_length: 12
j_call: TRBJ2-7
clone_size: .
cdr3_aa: CASSPKGNEQYF
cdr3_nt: TGTGCCAGCAGCCCCAAAGGTAACGAGCAGTACTTC

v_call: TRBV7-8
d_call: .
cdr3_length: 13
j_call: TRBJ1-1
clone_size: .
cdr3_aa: CASSRDGHTEAFF
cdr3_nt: TGTGCCAGCAGCCGGGACGGCCACACTGAAGCTTTCTTT

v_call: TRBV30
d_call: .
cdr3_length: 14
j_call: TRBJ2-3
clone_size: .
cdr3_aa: CAWSFGTPTDTQYF
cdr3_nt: TGTGCCTGGAGTTTCGGGACACCCACAGATACGCAGTATTTT

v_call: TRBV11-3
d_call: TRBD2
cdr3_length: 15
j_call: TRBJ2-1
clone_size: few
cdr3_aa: CASSLTGTSYNEQFF
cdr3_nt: TGTGCCAGCAGCTTAACAGGGACTAGTTACAATGAGCAGTTCTTC

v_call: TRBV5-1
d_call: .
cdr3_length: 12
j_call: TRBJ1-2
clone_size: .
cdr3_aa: CASSFGQEKHTF
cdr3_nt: TGCGCCAGCAGCTTCGGACAAGAGAAGCACACCTTC

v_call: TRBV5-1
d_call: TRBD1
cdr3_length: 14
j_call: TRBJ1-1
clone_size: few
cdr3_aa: CASSFQGADTEAFF
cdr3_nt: TGCGCCAGCAGCTTCCAGGGGGCGGACACTGAAGCTTTCTTT

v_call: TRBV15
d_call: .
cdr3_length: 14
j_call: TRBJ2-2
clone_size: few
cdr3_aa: CATATGMNTGELFF
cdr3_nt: TGTGCCACCGCCACAGGGATGAACACCGGGGAGCTGTTTTTT

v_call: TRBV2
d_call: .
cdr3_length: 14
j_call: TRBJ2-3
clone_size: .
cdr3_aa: CASLSGLVTDTQYF
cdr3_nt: TGTGCCAGCCTGTCGGGGCTAGTTACAGATACGCAGTATTTT

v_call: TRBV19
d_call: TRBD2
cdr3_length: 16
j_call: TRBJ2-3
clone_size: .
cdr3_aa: CASSIALAGGRDTQYF
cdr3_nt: TGTGCCAGTAGTATAGCCTTAGCGGGAGGCCGGGATACGCAGTATTTT

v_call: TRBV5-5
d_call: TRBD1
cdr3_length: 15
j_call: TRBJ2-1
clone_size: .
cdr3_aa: CASSWGTGGYNEQFF
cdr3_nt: TGTGCCAGCAGCTGGGGGACAGGGGGCTACAATGAGCAGTTCTTC